The rows below give T cell receptor beta chains drawn from one sample of a study of PD-L1 blockade in urothelial cancer. Some clones are missing from TCRdb's copy, which holds only in-frame ones; the method was immunoSEQ multiplex PCR. Of 85,000 to 100,000 clones in the sample, 90% are singletons; the top ten hold over 8.5%. Sequencing was performed on PBMCs, taken around atezolizumab (anti-PD-L1) treatment. The receptors originated from a man in his fifties or sixties with urothelial cancer. Each CDR3 is given with its conserved first and last residue. Each record gives: CDR3 protein, CDR3 DNA, clone size, J gene, V gene, D gene, CDR3 length. D genes are given only for firm matches. Clone size appears in some rows only: once, few, many, or a class for an expanded clone.

CASSPPGRDYLHRGRETQYF TGTGCCAGCAGTCCCCCGGGCCGGGACTACCTTCATCGGGGTCGGGAGACCCAGTACTTC . TRBJ2-5 TRBV28 TRBD2 20
CASSSGQGREKLFF TGTGCCAGTAGTTCGGGACAGGGTCGGGAAAAACTGTTTTTT . TRBJ1-4 TRBV19 TRBD1 14
CAISGGGDVDTQYF TGTGCCATCAGTGGTGGAGGGGACGTGGATACGCAGTATTTT . TRBJ2-3 TRBV10-3 . 14
CASSLASGQGWYEQYF TGTGCCAGCAGCTTGGCCTCCGGACAGGGTTGGTACGAGCAGTACTTC . TRBJ2-7 TRBV5-6 TRBD1 16
CASSDRTGIPEKLFF TGTGCCAGCAGTGACCGGACAGGGATACCTGAAAAACTGTTTTTT . TRBJ1-4 TRBV7-2 TRBD1 15
CSVAKASGSGELFF TGCAGCGTTGCAAAGGCCAGCGGAAGCGGGGAGCTGTTTTTT . TRBJ2-2 TRBV29-1 . 14
CASSYGQYNSPLHF TGTGCCAGCAGTTACGGGCAGTATAATTCACCCCTCCACTTT . TRBJ1-6 TRBV6-5 . 14
CASGRDGTNLPHEQFF TGCGCCAGCGGTCGAGACGGGACAAACCTCCCGCATGAGCAGTTCTTC once TRBJ2-1 TRBV5-1 . 16
CASSLLGARGTSYEQYF TGTGCCAGCAGCTTGTTAGGTGCGCGGGGGACTTCCTACGAGCAGTACTTC . TRBJ2-7 TRBV5-6 TRBD2 17
CASINNEQFF TGTGCCAGCATCAACAATGAGCAGTTCTTC . TRBJ2-1 TRBV6-1 . 10
CAWRSVAGVYEQYF TGTGCCTGGAGGTCGGTAGCGGGAGTTTACGAGCAGTACTTC . TRBJ2-7 TRBV30 TRBD2 14
CASSSRFIPSGSYNEQFF TGTGCCAGCAGTTCAAGATTCATACCTAGCGGCTCCTACAATGAGCAGTTCTTC . TRBJ2-1 TRBV28 TRBD2 18
CASSAGQITDTQYF TGTGCCAGCAGCGCTGGACAGATCACAGATACGCAGTATTTT . TRBJ2-3 TRBV9 . 14
CASSQEGPQETQYF TGTGCCAGCAGCCAGGAGGGACCCCAAGAGACCCAGTACTTC . TRBJ2-5 TRBV5-4 . 14
CASSSMTGGLGYTF TGTGCCAGCAGCTCGATGACAGGGGGCCTTGGCTACACCTTC . TRBJ1-2 TRBV11-2 TRBD1 14
CASSQGQGLYEQYF TGTGCCAGCAGCCAAGGTCAGGGACTCTACGAGCAGTACTTC . TRBJ2-7 TRBV4-2 . 14
CAWSSPYYGYTF TGTGCCTGGAGTTCCCCTTACTATGGCTACACCTTC once TRBJ1-2 TRBV30 . 12
CASSGGAGSTDTQYF TGTGCCAGCTCCGGGGGAGCGGGAAGCACAGATACGCAGTATTTT . TRBJ2-3 TRBV18 TRBD2 15
CAWSSGGRQSSYEQYF TGTGCCTGGAGCTCTGGTGGTAGACAGTCCTCCTACGAGCAGTACTTC . TRBJ2-7 TRBV30 . 16
CASSLSQQANSPLHF TGTGCCAGCAGCTTATCCCAACAGGCAAATTCACCCCTCCACTTT . TRBJ1-6 TRBV7-9 . 15
CASSQGTGEYEQYF TGTGCCAGCAGCCAAGGGACAGGAGAATACGAGCAGTACTTC . TRBJ2-7 TRBV4-2 TRBD1 14
CASRLDSYNEQFF TGTGCCAGCAGACTAGATAGCTACAATGAGCAGTTCTTC . TRBJ2-1 TRBV28 . 13
CASSLGGSGSWEQYF TGTGCCAGCAGCTTAGGGGGTAGCGGGAGTTGGGAGCAGTACTTC . TRBJ2-7 TRBV7-9 TRBD2 15
CASSPQGSQRGYTF TGTGCCAGTAGTCCACAGGGTAGCCAACGGGGCTACACCTTC . TRBJ1-2 TRBV19 . 14
CASSQGSGILFGTDTQYF TGCGCCAGCAGCCAAGGGAGCGGGATTCTTTTTGGCACAGATACGCAGTATTTT . TRBJ2-3 TRBV4-3 TRBD2 18
CASSSRFGGGESYGYTF TGTGCCAGCAGCTCCCGGTTTGGTGGGGGGGAATCCTATGGCTACACCTTC . TRBJ1-2 TRBV7-2 . 17
CASSRGQGHTIYF TGTGCCAGCAGCAGGGGACAGGGCCACACCATATATTTT . TRBJ1-3 TRBV5-5 TRBD1 13
CATPGEETQYF TGCGCCACCCCCGGGGAGGAGACCCAGTACTTC once TRBJ2-5 TRBV10-2 . 11
CASSFSGGLGNIQYF TGTGCCAGCAGCTTTTCGGGGGGGCTAGGGAACATTCAGTACTTC . TRBJ2-4 TRBV7-2 TRBD2 15
CASSAGWRLETQYF TGTGCCAGCAGCGCCGGATGGCGGCTAGAGACCCAGTACTTC . TRBJ2-5 TRBV7-9 . 14
CSATPGLADYEQYF TGCAGCGCGACCCCGGGACTAGCTGACTACGAGCAGTACTTC . TRBJ2-7 TRBV29-1 TRBD2 14
CASQREGGGEQFF TGTGCCAGCCAGCGGGAGGGGGGGGGCGAGCAGTTCTTC . TRBJ2-1 TRBV2 TRBD2 13
CASKPGQAYEKLFF TGTGCCAGTAAACCGGGACAGGCGTATGAAAAACTGTTTTTT . TRBJ1-4 TRBV19 TRBD1 14
CASSQERGGQETQYF TGCGCCAGCAGCCAAGAGCGGGGGGGCCAAGAGACCCAGTACTTC many TRBJ2-5 TRBV4-3 TRBD2 15
CASLRGGTDTQYF TGTGCCAGCCTACGGGGGGGAACAGATACGCAGTATTTT few TRBJ2-3 TRBV6-1 TRBD2 13
CASSYYRESYEQYF TGTGCCAGCAGTTACTACAGGGAGTCCTACGAGCAGTACTTC . TRBJ2-7 TRBV6-5 . 14
CATKGDLLQETQYF TGTGCCACCAAGGGGGACCTCCTCCAAGAGACCCAGTACTTC once TRBJ2-5 TRBV6-1 . 14
CASSHRGPSNQPQHF TGCGCCAGCAGTCATAGGGGCCCAAGTAATCAGCCCCAGCATTTT . TRBJ1-5 TRBV23-1 . 15
CASSSDRGTGNTIYF TGCGCCAGCAGCTCGGACAGGGGCACTGGAAACACCATATATTTT . TRBJ1-3 TRBV4-1 TRBD1 15
CASSGGDGYTF TGTGCCAGCAGCGGGGGGGACGGCTACACCTTC . TRBJ1-2 TRBV5-4 . 11
CAWSTSKTQYF TGTGCCTGGAGTACATCGAAGACCCAGTACTTC . TRBJ2-5 TRBV30 . 11
CASSDFSNSIYEQYF TGTGCCAGCAGCGACTTCTCAAATTCGATCTACGAGCAGTACTTC . TRBJ2-7 TRBV11-2 . 15
CASSYDRGRETQYF TGTGCCAGCAGTTATGACCGCGGGCGGGAGACCCAGTACTTC . TRBJ2-5 TRBV6-5 . 14
CASRQDGQGDTEAFF TGTGCCAGCAGACAGGACGGACAGGGGGACACTGAAGCTTTCTTT . TRBJ1-1 TRBV5-5 TRBD1 15
CASSQGLTNEKLFF TGTGCCAGCAGTCAGGGGCTAACTAATGAAAAACTGTTTTTT . TRBJ1-4 TRBV2 . 14
CAWSVRQGGTEAFF TGTGCCTGGAGTGTTAGACAGGGAGGCACTGAAGCTTTCTTT . TRBJ1-1 TRBV30 TRBD1 14
CASSSGTGQSPLHF TGTGCCAGCTCATCCGGGACAGGGCAGTCACCCCTCCACTTT few TRBJ1-6 TRBV18 TRBD1 14
CASSMGQLSGNTIYF TGTGCCAGCAGTATGGGACAGCTCTCTGGAAACACCATATATTTT . TRBJ1-3 TRBV27 TRBD1 15
CASSTRLAGNSYEQYF TGTGCCAGTAGTACACGACTAGCGGGGAACTCCTACGAGCAGTACTTC . TRBJ2-7 TRBV19 TRBD2 16
CASSYLAGGLEETQYF TGTGCCAGCAGCTATCTAGCGGGGGGCCTGGAGGAGACCCAGTACTTC . TRBJ2-5 TRBV11-2 TRBD2 16
CASSLPGTVRGSEQYF TGCGCCAGCAGCTTGCCCGGGACAGTCAGGGGCAGCGAGCAGTACTTC . TRBJ2-7 TRBV5-1 TRBD1 16
CASREGGSSPLHF TGTGCCAGCAGGGAGGGAGGCAGCTCACCCCTCCACTTT once TRBJ1-6 TRBV6-1 . 13
CASSLRWTAGSYEQYF TGTGCCAGCAGTTTAAGATGGACAGCAGGTTCCTACGAGCAGTACTTC . TRBJ2-7 TRBV27 . 16
CASSFQGGTYEQYF TGTGCCAGCAGCTTTCAAGGCGGTACCTACGAGCAGTACTTC . TRBJ2-7 TRBV7-2 . 14